Many counts were recorded for the clone carrying this T cell receptor beta chain. This record comes from a study of T cells after yellow fever vaccination. Germline V lookup: CDR1 SGHRS, CDR2 YFSETQ. Trimming pared 2 bases from V and 1 base from J, leaving 9 bases between. The length of the CDR3 is 15 residues. TCRdb re-called the 5' RACE reads through MiXCR, storing one row per CDR3 protein. The sample records about 350,000 distinct CDR3 sequences, 4.1% being singletons. The sequence derives from a man aged 18 to 30 who received the YFV17D yellow fever vaccine. The source material was PBMCs, sampled 5 days after the yellow fever booster vaccination. The J gene is TRBJ2-2, the V gene TRBV5-1, with a tentative D call TRBD2 (5 bases). CDR3 residues: CASSLIEGNTGELFF. The CDR3 DNA is TGCGCCAGCAGCTTAATCGAGGGGAACACCGGGGAGCTGTTTTTT.